The source of this TCR beta chain is a study of Tregs in tolerant kidney transplant recipients (dated by TCRdb to the late 2010s). Study-level background: TCRbeta sequencing was used in the study to identify donor-specific regulatory T cells before combined kidney and bone marrow transplantation, and the identified cells were then tracked after transplant.

Transplants used related donors with nonmyeloablative bone marrow transplantation; mixed chimerism was transient in the human trials. Unstimulated Tregs (CD4+CD25+CD127-), CD4+ non-Tregs (CD4+CD25-), CD4 and CD8 cells were FACS-sorted from thawed PBMCs. The patients were a few recipients of combined kidney and bone marrow transplants from the ITN036ST trial, and samples were available only from these trial subjects. Healthy control blood was processed to PBMCs with a Ficoll density gradient and then cryopreserved, whereas patient PBMCs were collected both before and after transplant. For TCRbeta CDR3 sequencing, genomic DNA was extracted from sorted cells using the QIAGEN DNeasy Blood and Tissue Kit. High-throughput TCRbeta CDR3 sequencing, which included PCR amplification with bias correction and internal controls, was done commercially through immunoSEQ. Concerning the study's data processing: A unique productive TCRbeta sequence was defined by the CDR3 nucleotide sequence when primers matched, and otherwise by the CDR3 amino acid sequence together with the Vbeta and Jbeta genes. To correct sorting error, sequences shared between sorted populations at a frequency ratio of 2:1 or less were removed; the rest were assigned to the higher population. Donor-reactive sequences were defined as at least 5-fold expanded in CFSE-low cells versus unstimulated cells, with frequency of at least 0.01% in CFSE-low cells. Jensen-Shannon divergence calculated on the top 100 TCRbeta sequences ranked by frequency was used to measure repertoire divergence. For samples with multiple sequencing runs, sorting error was corrected separately for each run before the runs were pooled. What TCRdb holds here is the immuneACCESS table cut down to in-frame rearrangements. Part of the clones is not present; checked against another copy, under half of the missing clones reflect an unresolved V gene, and the others are unexplained. D and trimming come from the DNA, and the V and J calls and clone size come from that table. The sample has 50,000 to 55,000 clones on record, roughly nine tenths of them singletons. The leading ten clones occupy over 12% of the sample.

This clone occurred once. Its antigen is still unknown. No base qualities exist here, and no much larger clone lies one base off it. A distance of 12 bases separates the germline ends of V and J, which lose 0 bases and 3 bases respectively. The CDR3 sequence holds 15 residues, the cysteine and phenylalanine included. Solely the CDR3 DNA is kept, with 45 bases framed from the first base. For CDR1 and CDR2, the germline V gene lists MNHNS and SASEGT. Broader findings and caveats from the paper: Although technical replication error seemed to be minimal, the question of biological reproducibility was not addressed directly. In tolerant patients, donor-specific Tregs expanded more than Tregs overall, which suggests antigen-driven rather than nonspecific expansion. The most biologically relevant and donor-specific TCRbeta repertoire appeared to be identified by expanding Tregs with activated donor B cells. For some patients, the PCR primers changed as time went on, which meant samples from those patients could not be compared with one another at the nucleotide level. Because the study included only a small number of patients, the results must be confirmed in larger populations and under other immunosuppression protocols.

This clonotype was sampled from a human patient who received a combined kidney and bone marrow transplant. Following a transplant, some T cells may be graft donor cells, not patient cells. The specimen was CD8+ T cells from blood (PBMCs), collected 24 months after the transplant. The sequence joins TRBV6-1 to TRBJ2-7, with an unclear D gene assignment. The CDR3 sequence is CASSEARLVFYEQYF. In nucleotides, the sequence is TGTGCCAGCAGTGAAGCGCGGCTAGTGTTCTACGAGCAGTACTTC.